This T cell receptor beta chain was captured by sequencing in a study of monozygotic twins with cystic fibrosis. Overall study: With about 16 PCR cycles, barcoded libraries came from approximately 2.8 micrograms of fragmented DNA. Overall study findings and caveats: Nucleotide-identical clonotype sharing was significantly higher within monozygotic CF twin pairs than between unrelated CF individuals. Clonality was generally low (median approximately 0.009), higher in the most severe patients. Age, concordance and disease severity did not associate with shared CDR3 numbers.

Regarding this clone: Its antigen is still unknown.

The CDR3 sequence is 14 residues long. Germline-derived CDR1 and CDR2 are KGHSH and LQKENI. The V gene lost 3 bases and the J gene lost 3 bases, with 12 bases spanning the gap. Sequencing used immunoSEQ multiplex PCR; TCRdb keeps in-frame clones, though not all of them. Counted here are around 17,000 clones, 90% to 97% occurring once; the ten biggest clones make up about 0.6%. J is TRBJ2-7 and V is TRBV18; the D is unclear. Material: blood. The sequence derives from a girl aged 2 to 9 with cystic fibrosis. The CDR3 region has the DNA TGTGCCAGCTCACCGCAAAGGGCCAGCTACGAGCAGTACTTC. Protein sequence: CASSPQRASYEQYF.